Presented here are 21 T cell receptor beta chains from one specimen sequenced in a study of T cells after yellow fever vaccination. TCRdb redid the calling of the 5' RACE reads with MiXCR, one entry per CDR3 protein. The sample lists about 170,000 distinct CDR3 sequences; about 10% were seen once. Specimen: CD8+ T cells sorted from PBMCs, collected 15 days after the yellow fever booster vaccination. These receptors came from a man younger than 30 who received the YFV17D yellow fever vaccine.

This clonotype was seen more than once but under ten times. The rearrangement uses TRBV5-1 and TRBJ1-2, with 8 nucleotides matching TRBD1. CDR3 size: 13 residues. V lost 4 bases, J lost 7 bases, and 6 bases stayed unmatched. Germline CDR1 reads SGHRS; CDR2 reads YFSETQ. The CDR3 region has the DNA TGCGCCAGCAGCCCCTGGACAGGGTCTGGCTACACCTTC. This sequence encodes CASSPWTGSGYTF.

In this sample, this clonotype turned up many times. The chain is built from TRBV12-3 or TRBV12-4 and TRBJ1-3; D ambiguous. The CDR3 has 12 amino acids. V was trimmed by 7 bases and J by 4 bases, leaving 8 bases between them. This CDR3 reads CASTLTGNTIYF. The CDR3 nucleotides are TGTGCCAGCACCCTGACGGGAAACACCATATATTTT.

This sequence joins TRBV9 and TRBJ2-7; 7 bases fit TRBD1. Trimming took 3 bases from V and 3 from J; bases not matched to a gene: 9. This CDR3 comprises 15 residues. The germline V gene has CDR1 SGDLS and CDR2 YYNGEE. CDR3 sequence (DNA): TGTGCCAGCAGCGGAACAGGGGATTTGGGCTACGAGCAGTACTTC. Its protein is CASSGTGDLGYEQYF. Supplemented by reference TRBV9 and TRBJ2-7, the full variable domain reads DSGVTQTPKHLITATGQRVTLRCSPRSGDLSVYWYQQSLDQGLQFLIQYYNGEERAKGNILERFSAQQFPDLHSELNLSSLELGDSALYFCASSGTGDLGYEQYFGPGTRLTVT.

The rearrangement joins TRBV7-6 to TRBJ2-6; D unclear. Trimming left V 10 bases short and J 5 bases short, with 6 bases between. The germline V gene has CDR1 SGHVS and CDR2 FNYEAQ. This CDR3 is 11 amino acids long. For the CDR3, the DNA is TGTGCCACCGGTAGGGCCAACGTCCTGACTTTC. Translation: CATGRANVLTF.

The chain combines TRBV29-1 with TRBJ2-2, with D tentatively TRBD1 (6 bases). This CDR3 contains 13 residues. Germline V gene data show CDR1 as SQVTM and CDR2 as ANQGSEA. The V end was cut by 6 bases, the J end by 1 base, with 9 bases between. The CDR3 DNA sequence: TGCAGCGTCGAGGGACAGAACACCGGGGAGCTGTTTTTT. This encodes CSVEGQNTGELFF.

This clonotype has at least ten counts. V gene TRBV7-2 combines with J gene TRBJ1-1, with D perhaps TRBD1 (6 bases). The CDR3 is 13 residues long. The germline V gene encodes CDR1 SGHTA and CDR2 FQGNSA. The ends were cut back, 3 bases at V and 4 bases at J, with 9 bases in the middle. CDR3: CASSFTGSTEAFF. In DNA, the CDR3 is TGTGCCAGCAGCTTTACAGGGTCCACTGAAGCTTTCTTT.

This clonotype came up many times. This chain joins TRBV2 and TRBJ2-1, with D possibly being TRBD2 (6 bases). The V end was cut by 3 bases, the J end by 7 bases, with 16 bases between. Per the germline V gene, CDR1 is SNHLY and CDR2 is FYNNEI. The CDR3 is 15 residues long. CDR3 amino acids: CASSDIAVELNEQFF. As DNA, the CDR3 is TGTGCCAGCAGTGACATAGCGGTCGAGTTGAATGAGCAGTTCTTC.

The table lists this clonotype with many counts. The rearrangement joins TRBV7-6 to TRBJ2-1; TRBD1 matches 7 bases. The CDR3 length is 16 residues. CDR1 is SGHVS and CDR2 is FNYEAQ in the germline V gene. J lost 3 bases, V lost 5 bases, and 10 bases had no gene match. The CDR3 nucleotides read TGTGCCAGCAGCGTGACCGGGGACAGATACTACAATGAGCAGTTCTTC. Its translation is CASSVTGDRYYNEQFF.

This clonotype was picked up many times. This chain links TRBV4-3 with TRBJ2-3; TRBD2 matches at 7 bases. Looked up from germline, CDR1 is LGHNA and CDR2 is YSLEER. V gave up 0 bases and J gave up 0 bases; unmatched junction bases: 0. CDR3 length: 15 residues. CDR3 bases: TGCGCCAGCAGCCAAGAGGGGGGGAGCACAGATACGCAGTATTTT. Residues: CASSQEGGSTDTQYF.

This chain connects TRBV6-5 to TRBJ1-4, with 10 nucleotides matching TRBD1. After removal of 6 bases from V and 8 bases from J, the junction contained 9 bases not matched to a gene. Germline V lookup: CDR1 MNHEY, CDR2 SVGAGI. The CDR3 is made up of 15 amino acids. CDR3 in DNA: TGTGCCAGCAGCCCCGCGACAGGGGGCAAAGAAAAACTGTTTTTT. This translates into CASSPATGGKEKLFF.

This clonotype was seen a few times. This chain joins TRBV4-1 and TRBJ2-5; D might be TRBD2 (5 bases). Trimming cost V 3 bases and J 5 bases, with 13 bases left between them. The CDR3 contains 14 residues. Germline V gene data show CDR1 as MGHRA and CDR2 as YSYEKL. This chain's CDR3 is CASSHVGVRETQYF. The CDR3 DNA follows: TGCGCCAGCAGCCACGTGGGAGTTAGGGAGACCCAGTACTTC.

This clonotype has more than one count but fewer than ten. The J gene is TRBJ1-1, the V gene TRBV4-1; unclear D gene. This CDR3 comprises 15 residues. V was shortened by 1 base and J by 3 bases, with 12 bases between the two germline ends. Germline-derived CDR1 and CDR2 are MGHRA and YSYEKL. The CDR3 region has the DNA TGCGCCAGCAGCCAAGGGTTTTGGGAGGACACTGAAGCTTTCTTT. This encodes CASSQGFWEDTEAFF.

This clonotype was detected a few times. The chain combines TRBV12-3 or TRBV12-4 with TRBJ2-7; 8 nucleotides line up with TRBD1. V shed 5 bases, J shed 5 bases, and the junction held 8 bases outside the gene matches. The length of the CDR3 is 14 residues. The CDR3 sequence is CASSTGQGPNEQYF. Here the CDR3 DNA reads TGTGCCAGCAGTACCGGACAGGGACCTAACGAGCAGTACTTC.

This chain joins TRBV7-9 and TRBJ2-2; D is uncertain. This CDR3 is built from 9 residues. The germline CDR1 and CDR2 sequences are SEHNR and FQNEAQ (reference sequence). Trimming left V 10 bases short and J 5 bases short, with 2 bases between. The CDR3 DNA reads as TGTGCCATTACCGGGGAGCTGTTTTTT. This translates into CAITGELFF.

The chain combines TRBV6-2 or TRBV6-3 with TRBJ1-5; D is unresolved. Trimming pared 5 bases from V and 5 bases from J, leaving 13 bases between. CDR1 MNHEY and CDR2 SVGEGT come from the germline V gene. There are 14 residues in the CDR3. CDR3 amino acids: CASSHPSTDQPQHF. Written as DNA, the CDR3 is TGTGCCAGCAGTCACCCGAGTACCGATCAGCCCCAGCATTTT.

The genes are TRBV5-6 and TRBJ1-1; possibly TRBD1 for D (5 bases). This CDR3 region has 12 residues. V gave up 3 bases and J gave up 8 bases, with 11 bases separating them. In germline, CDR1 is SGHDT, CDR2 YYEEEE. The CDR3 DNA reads TGTGCCAGCAGCTCAGGGAATAGGGAAGCTTTCTTT. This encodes CASSSGNREAFF.

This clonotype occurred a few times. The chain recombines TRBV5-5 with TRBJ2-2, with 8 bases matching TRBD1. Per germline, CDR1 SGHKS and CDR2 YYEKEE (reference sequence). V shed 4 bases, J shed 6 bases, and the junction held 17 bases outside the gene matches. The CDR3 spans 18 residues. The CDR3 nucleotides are TGTGCCAGCAGCGGGTTTGGACAGGGAGTTTTTCTTGCCGGGGAGCTGTTTTTT. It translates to CASSGFGQGVFLAGELFF.

For the CDR3, the DNA is TGTGCCAGAACAGGGGCGAGCACTGAAGCTTTCTTT. As protein: CARTGASTEAFF. The chain has TRBV2 and TRBJ1-1; 7 bases align to TRBD1. Unmatched junction bases numbered 5, after V lost 9 bases and J lost 4 bases. The CDR3 runs 12 residues. Germline CDR1 reads SNHLY; CDR2 reads FYNNEI.

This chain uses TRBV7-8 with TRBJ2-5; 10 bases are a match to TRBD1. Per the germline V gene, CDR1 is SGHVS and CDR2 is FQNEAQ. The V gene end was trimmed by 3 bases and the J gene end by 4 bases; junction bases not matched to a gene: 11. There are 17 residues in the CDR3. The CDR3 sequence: CASSFAGTGERRETQYF. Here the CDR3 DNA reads TGTGCCAGCAGCTTCGCCGGGACAGGGGAAAGACGAGAGACCCAGTACTTC. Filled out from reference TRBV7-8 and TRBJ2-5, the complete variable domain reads GAGVSQSPRYKVAKRGQDVALRCDPISGHVSLFWYQQALGQGPEFLTYFQNEAQLDKSGLPSDRFFAERPEGSVSTLKIQRTQQEDSAVYLCASSFAGTGERRETQYFGPGTRLLVL.

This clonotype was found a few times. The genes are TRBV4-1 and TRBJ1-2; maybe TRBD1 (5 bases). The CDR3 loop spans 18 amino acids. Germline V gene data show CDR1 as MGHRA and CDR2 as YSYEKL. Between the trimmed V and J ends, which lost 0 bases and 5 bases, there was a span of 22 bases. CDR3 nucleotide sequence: TGCGCCAGCAGCCAAGATGGGGGAATGGCGACAGAGCATTATGGCTACACCTTC. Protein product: CASSQDGGMATEHYGYTF.

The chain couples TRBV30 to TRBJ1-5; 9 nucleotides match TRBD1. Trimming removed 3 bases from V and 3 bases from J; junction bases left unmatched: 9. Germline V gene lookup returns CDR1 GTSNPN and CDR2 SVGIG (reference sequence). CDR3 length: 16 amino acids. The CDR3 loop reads CAWSKGTGSYNQPQHF. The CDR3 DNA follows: TGTGCCTGGAGCAAAGGGACAGGGTCTTACAATCAGCCCCAGCATTTT. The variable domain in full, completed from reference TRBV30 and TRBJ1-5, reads SQTIHQWPATLVQPVGSPLSLECTVEGTSNPNLYWYRQAAGRGLQLLFYSVGIGQISSEVPQNLSASRPQDRQFILSSKKLLLSDSGFYLCAWSKGTGSYNQPQHFGDGTRLSIL.